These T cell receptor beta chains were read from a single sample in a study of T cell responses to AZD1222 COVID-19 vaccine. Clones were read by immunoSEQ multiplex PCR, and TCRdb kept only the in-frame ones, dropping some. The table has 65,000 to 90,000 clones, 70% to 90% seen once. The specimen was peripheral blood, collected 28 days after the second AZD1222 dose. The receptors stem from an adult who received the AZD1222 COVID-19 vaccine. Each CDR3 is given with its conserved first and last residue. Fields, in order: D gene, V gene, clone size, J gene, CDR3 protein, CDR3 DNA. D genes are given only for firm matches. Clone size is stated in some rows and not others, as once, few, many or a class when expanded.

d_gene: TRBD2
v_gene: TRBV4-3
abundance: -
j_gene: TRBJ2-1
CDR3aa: CASSQDLTAGALYNEQFF
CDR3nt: TGCGCCAGCAGCCAAGATCTTACGGCGGGAGCCCTGTACAATGAGCAGTTCTTC

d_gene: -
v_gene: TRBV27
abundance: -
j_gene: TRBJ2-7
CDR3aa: CASSTGTVYEQYF
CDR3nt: TGTGCCAGCAGTACCGGGACCGTCTACGAGCAGTACTTC

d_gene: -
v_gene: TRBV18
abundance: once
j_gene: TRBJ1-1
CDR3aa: CASSLLDGRGTEAFF
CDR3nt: TGTGCCAGCTCCCTCCTCGACGGGAGAGGGACTGAAGCTTTCTTT

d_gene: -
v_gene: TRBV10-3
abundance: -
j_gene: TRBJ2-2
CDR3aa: CAVNQRVGELFF
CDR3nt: TGTGCCGTAAATCAGCGGGTCGGGGAGCTGTTTTTT

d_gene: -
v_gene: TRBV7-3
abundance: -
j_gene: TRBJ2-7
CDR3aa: CASSLNPAPRGEQYF
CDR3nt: TGTGCCAGCAGCTTAAACCCCGCCCCCAGGGGCGAGCAGTACTTC

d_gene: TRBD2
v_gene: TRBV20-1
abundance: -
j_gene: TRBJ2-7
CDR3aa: CSASEPGLASLEQYF
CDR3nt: TGCAGTGCTAGTGAACCGGGACTAGCTTCTCTCGAGCAGTACTTC

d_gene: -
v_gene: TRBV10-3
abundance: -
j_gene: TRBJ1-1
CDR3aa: CAISESGPPNTEAFF
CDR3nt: TGTGCCATCAGTGAGTCAGGCCCGCCGAACACTGAAGCTTTCTTT

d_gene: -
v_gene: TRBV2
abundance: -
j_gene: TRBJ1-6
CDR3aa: CASSAWGGPNSPLHF
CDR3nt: TGTGCCAGCAGTGCATGGGGGGGACCAAATTCACCCCTCCACTTT

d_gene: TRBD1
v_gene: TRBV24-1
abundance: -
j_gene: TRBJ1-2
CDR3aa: CATSDSGQGGGYTF
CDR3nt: TGTGCCACCAGTGATTCTGGACAGGGAGGTGGCTACACCTTC

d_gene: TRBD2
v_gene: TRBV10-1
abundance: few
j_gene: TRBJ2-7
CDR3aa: CASPSCLAGGHEQYF
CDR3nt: TGCGCCAGCCCGAGTTGCCTAGCGGGAGGCCACGAGCAGTACTTC

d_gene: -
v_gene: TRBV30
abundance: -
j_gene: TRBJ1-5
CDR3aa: CAWSATGLAQPQHF
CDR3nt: TGTGCCTGGAGTGCAACAGGGCTAGCCCAGCCCCAGCATTTT

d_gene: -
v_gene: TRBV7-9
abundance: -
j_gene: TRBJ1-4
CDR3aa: CASSHWEDPTTNEKLFF
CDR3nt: TGTGCCAGCAGCCATTGGGAGGACCCCACAACTAATGAAAAACTGTTTTTT

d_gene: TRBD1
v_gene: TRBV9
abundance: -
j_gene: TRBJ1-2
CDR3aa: CASSPTPGQGYGYTF
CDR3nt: TGTGCCAGCAGCCCTACCCCGGGACAGGGCTATGGCTACACCTTC